Sequencing of this TCR beta chain was carried out in a study of blood T cells in healthy people across ages. The amount of total RNA extracted per sample was at least 5.5 micrograms. Details on this clonotype: The junction does not match germline at one end; this may be a read error.

Germline CDR1 is PRHDT and CDR2 is FYEKMQ (reference sequence). The CDR3 runs 17 residues. Using a J-beta primer mix together with a sample-barcoded 5' primer, a second PCR was run for roughly 7 to 11 cycles. Using its own MiXCR run on the 5' RACE reads, TCRdb lists one record per CDR3 protein. The table lists 750,000 to 950,000 distinct CDR3 sequences, 25% to 30% of them singletons. The same sample was also used in a study of T cells of mothers and their children. That study reports: In the second PCR, M1S primer introduced barcodes and 2-4 random bases. Thymic selection shapes TCR recombination output in related pairs, and it does so similarly in unrelated pairs.

The TCR sequence derives from a woman in her thirties or forties in good health. Sequenced material: blood. The chain is built from TRBV13 and TRBJ2-1; TRBD1 aligns across 10 bases. The CDR3 loop is CASSLEKFGTGVDEQVF. The CDR3, as DNA: TGTGCCAGCAGCTTAGAAAAGTTTGGGACAGGGGTCGATGAGCAGGTCTTC.